This T cell receptor beta chain was retrieved from a study of identical twins. Each CDR3 protein is one row after TCRdb ran MiXCR on the 5' RACE reads. The data show around 250,000 distinct CDR3 sequences, about 13% seen once. This clonotype came up a few times. These same data were also listed under a study on yellow fever vaccine responses in identical twins.

The TCR sequence derives from a woman between 18 and 29 years old in good health. The material sequenced was memory (CD45RO+) T cells sorted from blood.

The CDR3 DNA is TGCAGTGCTCTGGATAGCGGGAGAAGCACAGATACGCAGTATTTT. Translation gives CSALDSGRSTDTQYF. The V gene is TRBV20-1, the J gene TRBJ2-3, with TRBD2 matching over 9 bases. The CDR3 has 15 residues. The germline V gene encodes CDR1 DFQATT and CDR2 SNEGSKA (reference sequence). V trimming: 5 bases; J trimming: 0 bases; junction bases outside the gene matches: 6.